Listed below are T cell receptor beta chains from one sample, sequenced in a study of blood T cell repertoires in COVID-19. The table came from immunoSEQ multiplex PCR; TCRdb's copy has only in-frame clones and leaves some out. The table shows 120,000 to 150,000 clones, with around 80% occurring only once. The specimen sequenced was peripheral blood. These receptors all come from a human donor with acute or convalescent COVID-19. The donor label of this sample is uncertain. The CDR3 runs from the conserved cysteine through the conserved F or W. The order of the fields is clone size, V gene, J gene, D gene, CDR3 protein, CDR3 DNA. A D gene is named only where the DNA matches it firmly. Some rows mark clone size as missing; the rest say once, few, many or name a class of expanded clone.

size: -
V: TRBV29-1
J: TRBJ2-7
D: -
CDR3: CSVEEDGTYEQYF
DNA: TGCAGCGTTGAAGAGGACGGGACCTACGAGCAGTACTTC

size: -
V: TRBV5-1
J: TRBJ2-2
D: -
CDR3: CASSLDRRVWTGELFF
DNA: TGCGCCAGCAGCTTGGACAGGAGGGTTTGGACCGGGGAGCTGTTTTTT

size: -
V: TRBV7-9
J: TRBJ1-6
D: TRBD1
CDR3: CASSPGDRANSPLHF
DNA: TGTGCCAGCAGCCCGGGCGACAGGGCGAATTCACCCCTCCACTTT

size: -
V: TRBV6-2/TRBV6-3
J: TRBJ2-2
D: TRBD2
CDR3: CASSYQSGGAYTGELFF
DNA: TGTGCCAGCAGTTACCAGAGCGGGGGGGCCTACACCGGGGAGCTGTTTTTT

size: -
V: TRBV3-1/TRBV3-2
J: TRBJ2-7
D: -
CDR3: CASSPRLEASEQYF
DNA: TGTGCCAGCAGCCCCCGCCTGGAGGCGAGCGAGCAGTACTTC

size: -
V: TRBV5-5
J: TRBJ1-1
D: -
CDR3: CASSLGLKNTEAFF
DNA: TGTGCCAGCAGCTTGGGACTGAAGAACACTGAAGCTTTCTTT

size: -
V: TRBV2
J: TRBJ1-4
D: -
CDR3: CASRRYETNEKLFF
DNA: TGTGCCAGCCGGCGGTATGAAACTAATGAAAAACTGTTTTTT

size: few
V: TRBV11-2
J: TRBJ2-1
D: -
CDR3: CASSLAGKRYNEQFF
DNA: TGTGCCAGCAGCTTAGCGGGGAAGCGTTACAATGAGCAGTTCTTC

size: few
V: TRBV19
J: TRBJ2-5
D: TRBD2
CDR3: CASSMGTSGLGETQYF
DNA: TGTGCCAGTAGTATGGGGACTAGCGGACTGGGAGAGACCCAGTACTTC

size: -
V: TRBV2
J: TRBJ2-2
D: TRBD1
CDR3: CASRTRGPLIRLFF
DNA: TGTGCCAGCAGAACCAGGGGGCCCCTAATCAGGCTGTTTTTT

size: -
V: TRBV28
J: TRBJ1-3
D: -
CDR3: CASSSDSLGNTIYF
DNA: TGTGCCAGCAGTTCGGACAGCCTGGGAAACACCATATATTTT

size: -
V: TRBV21-1
J: TRBJ1-5
D: -
CDR3: CASSLGGTALKPQHF
DNA: TGTGCCAGCAGCCTTGGCGGGACAGCTCTCAAGCCCCAGCATTTT

size: -
V: TRBV2
J: TRBJ1-4
D: TRBD1
CDR3: CASKNRQGEKLFF
DNA: TGTGCCAGCAAAAACCGACAGGGCGAGAAACTGTTTTTT

size: -
V: TRBV10-1
J: TRBJ2-2
D: TRBD1
CDR3: CASSERTGTETTGELFF
DNA: TGCGCCAGCAGTGAGCGGACCGGGACAGAGACCACCGGGGAGCTGTTTTTT

size: -
V: TRBV2
J: TRBJ1-1
D: TRBD1
CDR3: CASGGQGAFRAFF
DNA: TGTGCCAGCGGAGGACAGGGGGCTTTTAGGGCTTTCTTT

size: once
V: TRBV7-2
J: TRBJ1-1
D: TRBD1
CDR3: CASSLRDRFYEAFF
DNA: TGTGCCAGCAGCTTAAGGGACAGATTCTATGAAGCTTTCTTT

size: -
V: TRBV7-8
J: TRBJ2-5
D: -
CDR3: CASSLVGTLETQYF
DNA: TGTGCCAGCAGCTTAGTTGGGACTTTGGAGACCCAGTACTTC

size: few
V: TRBV19
J: TRBJ1-2
D: -
CDR3: CASSETGASNYGYTF
DNA: TGTGCCAGTAGCGAGACCGGAGCCTCTAACTATGGCTACACCTTC

size: -
V: TRBV5-8
J: TRBJ2-5
D: -
CDR3: CASPFGSLETQYF
DNA: TGTGCCAGCCCCTTCGGGAGCTTGGAGACCCAGTACTTC

size: -
V: TRBV5-1
J: TRBJ1-1
D: -
CDR3: CASSFRDTTEAFF
DNA: TGCGCCAGCAGCTTTCGGGACACCACTGAAGCTTTCTTT

size: -
V: TRBV7-2
J: TRBJ1-1
D: -
CDR3: CASSFGQSEAFF
DNA: TGTGCCAGCAGCTTCGGACAGTCTGAAGCTTTCTTT

size: -
V: TRBV5-1
J: TRBJ1-5
D: -
CDR3: CASSFGGNREPQHF
DNA: TGCGCCAGCAGCTTTGGTGGAAACAGGGAGCCCCAGCATTTT

size: -
V: TRBV19
J: TRBJ1-1
D: TRBD1
CDR3: CASSRDRGERNTEAFF
DNA: TGTGCCAGTAGCAGGGACAGGGGCGAAAGGAACACTGAAGCTTTCTTT

size: once
V: TRBV12-5
J: TRBJ2-2
D: TRBD1
CDR3: CASRGQGNTGELFF
DNA: TGTGCTAGTCGCGGACAGGGGAACACCGGGGAGCTGTTTTTT

size: -
V: TRBV2
J: TRBJ1-6
D: -
CDR3: CASRQAEPNSPLHF
DNA: TGTGCCAGTCGACAGGCCGAGCCTAATTCACCCCTCCACTTT

size: once
V: TRBV29-1
J: TRBJ1-2
D: -
CDR3: CSVEGRGINYGYTF
DNA: TGCAGCGTTGAAGGCAGGGGAATTAACTATGGCTACACCTTC

size: -
V: TRBV5-1
J: TRBJ2-5
D: -
CDR3: CASSDVAGRETQYF
DNA: TGCGCCAGCAGCGATGTGGCAGGGCGGGAGACCCAGTACTTC

size: once
V: TRBV7-2
J: TRBJ2-1
D: TRBD2
CDR3: CASSLVSGGGYNEQFF
DNA: TGTGCCAGCAGCTTAGTTAGCGGGGGGGGTTACAATGAGCAGTTCTTC

size: -
V: TRBV11-2
J: TRBJ2-4
D: -
CDR3: CASSQGSKNIQYF
DNA: TGTGCCAGCAGTCAGGGTTCTAAAAACATTCAGTACTTC

size: -
V: TRBV11-2
J: TRBJ2-3
D: -
CDR3: CASSLLATPDTQYF
DNA: TGTGCCAGCAGCTTACTAGCGACCCCAGATACGCAGTATTTT

size: -
V: TRBV23-1
J: TRBJ2-5
D: -
CDR3: CASSPPGLGCETQYF
DNA: TGCGCCAGCAGTCCCCCGGGACTTGGGTGTGAGACCCAGTACTTC

size: few
V: TRBV6-5
J: TRBJ1-5
D: -
CDR3: CASSTGQHNQPQHF
DNA: TGTGCCAGCAGTACTGGACAGCACAATCAGCCCCAGCATTTT

size: once
V: TRBV6-2/TRBV6-3
J: TRBJ2-4
D: TRBD2
CDR3: CASSYSSGDKDIQYF
DNA: TGTGCCAGCAGTTACTCTAGCGGGGACAAGGACATTCAGTACTTC